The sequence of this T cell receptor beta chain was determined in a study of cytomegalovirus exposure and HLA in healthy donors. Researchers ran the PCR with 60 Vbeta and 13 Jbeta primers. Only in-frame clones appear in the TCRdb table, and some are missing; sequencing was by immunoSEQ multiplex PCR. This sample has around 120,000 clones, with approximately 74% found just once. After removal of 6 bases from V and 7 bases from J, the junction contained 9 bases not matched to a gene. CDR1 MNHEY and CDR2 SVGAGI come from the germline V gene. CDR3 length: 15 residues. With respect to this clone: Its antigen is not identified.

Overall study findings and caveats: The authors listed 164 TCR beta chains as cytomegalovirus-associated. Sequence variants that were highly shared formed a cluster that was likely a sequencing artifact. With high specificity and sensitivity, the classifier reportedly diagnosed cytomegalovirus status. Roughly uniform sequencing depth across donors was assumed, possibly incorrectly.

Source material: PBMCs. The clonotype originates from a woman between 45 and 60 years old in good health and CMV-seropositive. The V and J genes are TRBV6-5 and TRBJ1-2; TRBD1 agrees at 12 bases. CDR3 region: CASSDDGTGGPGYTF. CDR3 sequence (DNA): TGTGCCAGCAGCGACGATGGGACAGGGGGCCCTGGCTACACCTTC.